These 24 T cell receptor beta chains were all obtained from the same sample, sequenced in a study of blood T cell repertoires in COVID-19. Only in-frame clones appear in the TCRdb table, and some are missing; sequencing was by immunoSEQ multiplex PCR. The table has 97,000 or so clones, roughly four fifths seen once. Sequenced input: peripheral blood. All receptors come from a man between 65 and 85 years old with acute or convalescent COVID-19.

The chain couples TRBV7-3 to TRBJ1-2; 7 bases are a match to TRBD1. V lost 4 bases, J lost 4 bases, and 12 bases stayed unmatched. The CDR3 runs to 16 residues. From germline, CDR1 is SGHTA and CDR2 FQGTGA. As DNA, the CDR3 is TGTGCCAGCAGCTCAAACCCCGGGACAGCAAGCTATGGCTACACCTTC. Its protein product is CASSSNPGTASYGYTF.

V usage is TRBV27 and J usage is TRBJ2-1; D may be TRBD2 (6 bases). Looked up from germline, CDR1 is MNHEY and CDR2 is SMNVEV (reference sequence). This CDR3 contains 15 residues. V was clipped by 3 bases and J by 6 bases, with 15 bases between them. CDR3: CASSLEGLPRNEQFF. Here the CDR3 DNA reads TGTGCCAGCAGTTTGGAGGGCCTTCCGCGCAATGAGCAGTTCTTC.

The genes are TRBV30 and TRBJ1-5; 9 bases line up with TRBD1. Looked up from germline, CDR1 is GTSNPN and CDR2 is SVGIG (reference sequence). Trimming at V came to 4 bases and at J to 2 bases, leaving 3 bases not matched to a gene. The CDR3 contains 14 residues. CDR3 DNA: TGTGCCTGGACTAGACAGGGGGGCAATCAGCCCCAGCATTTT. This translates into CAWTRQGGNQPQHF. Based on the CDR3 plus reference TRBV30 and TRBJ1-5, the full variable domain is SQTIHQWPATLVQPVGSPLSLECTVEGTSNPNLYWYRQAAGRGLQLLFYSVGIGQISSEVPQNLSASRPQDRQFILSSKKLLLSDSGFYLCAWTRQGGNQPQHFGDGTRLSIL.

V gene TRBV6-1 combines with J gene TRBJ2-7; D remains unclear. Trimming took off 2 bases at V and 3 bases at J, with 5 bases between the two ends. The CDR3 is made up of 12 amino acids. In germline, CDR1 is MNHNS, CDR2 SASEGT. In DNA form, the CDR3 reads TGTGCCAGCAGTGAACTCGTCTACGAGCAGTACTTC. It codes for CASSELVYEQYF.

The chain uses TRBV7-2 and TRBJ1-5, with 7 positions matching TRBD1. The germline CDR1 and CDR2 sequences are SGHTA and FQGNSA. V lost 3 bases, J lost 4 bases, and 3 bases stayed unmatched. This CDR3 contains 14 residues. CDR3 DNA: TGTGCCAGCAGCTTTCACAGGGGAAATCAGCCCCAGCATTTT. It yields the protein CASSFHRGNQPQHF.

This chain links TRBV4-2 with TRBJ2-4; D possibly corresponds to TRBD2 (6 bases). The CDR3 loop spans 16 amino acids. Trimming removed 1 base from V and 0 bases from J, with 10 bases in between. CDR1 is LGHNA and CDR2 is YNFKEQ in the germline V gene. The CDR3 protein is CASSQVLGLAKNIQYF. The CDR3 region has the DNA TGTGCCAGCAGCCAAGTTCTGGGACTAGCCAAAAACATTCAGTACTTC.

This chain uses TRBV6-5 with TRBJ2-1, with 7 positions matching TRBD1. The V and J ends lost 4 bases and 7 bases, in that order; junction bases with no gene match: 10. CDR1 MNHEY and CDR2 SVGAGI come from the germline V gene. The CDR3 covers 15 residues. The CDR3 sequence is CASSFRQGYRNEQFF. The CDR3 DNA is TGTGCCAGCAGTTTTCGACAGGGTTATAGGAATGAGCAGTTCTTC.

J is TRBJ1-3 and V is TRBV16; the D gene is possibly TRBD1 (6 bases). This CDR3 comprises 14 residues. Per the germline V gene, CDR1 is KGHSY and CDR2 is FQNENV. With 4 bases removed from V and 2 bases from J, the gap between germline ends came to 9 bases. This chain's CDR3 is CASSPWTAGNTIYF. DNA for the CDR3: TGTGCCAGCAGCCCCTGGACAGCTGGAAACACCATATATTTT.

The chain couples TRBV5-6 to TRBJ1-4, with TRBD1 as a possible D gene (5 bases). The V and J ends lost 0 bases and 8 bases respectively, with 14 bases between them. This CDR3 contains 15 residues. Germline CDR1 SGHDT, CDR2 YYEEEE. DNA of the CDR3: TGTGCCAGCAGCTTGGCGCAGGGTTCAGGGGAAAAACTGTTTTTT. Translation gives CASSLAQGSGEKLFF.

The V and J genes are TRBV7-9 and TRBJ2-2; D is uncertain. Germline V gives CDR1 SEHNR, CDR2 FQNEAQ (reference sequence). V lost 0 bases, J lost 1 base, and 6 bases lay in between. The CDR3 runs 15 residues. CDR3 sequence: CASSLAGRNTGELFF. DNA for the CDR3: TGTGCCAGCAGCTTAGCGGGCAGGAACACCGGGGAGCTGTTTTTT. Complete variable domain (other parts from reference TRBV7-9 and TRBJ2-2): DTGVSQNPRHKITKRGQNVTFRCDPISEHNRLYWYRQTLGQGPEFLTYFQNEAQLEKSRLLSDRFSAERPKGSFSTLEIQRTEQGDSAMYLCASSLAGRNTGELFFGEGSRLTVL.

CDR3 sequence (DNA): TGTGCCAGCTCACCAACCGGAGGTGAAGCTTTCTTT. Its translation: CASSPTGGEAFF. V and J are TRBV18 and TRBJ1-1; D unclear. Germline V gives CDR1 KGHSH, CDR2 LQKENI. V lost 2 bases and J lost 7, with 8 bases in between. The CDR3 contains 12 residues.

The rearrangement joins TRBV6-4 to TRBJ1-2, with unresolved D. Trimming left V 0 bases short and J 5 bases short, with 13 bases between. The CDR3 loop spans 15 amino acids. Germline V CDR1 and CDR2: MRHNA, SNTAGT. The CDR3, as DNA: TGTGCCAGCAGTGACTCGAATACCGGGGTATATGGCTACACCTTC. Protein product: CASSDSNTGVYGYTF.

The chain joins TRBV27 to TRBJ2-1, with 15 bases matching TRBD2. Per the germline V gene, CDR1 is MNHEY and CDR2 is SMNVEV (reference sequence). CDR3 length equals 17 residues. V lost 5 bases and J lost 0; bases outside the gene matches: 2. CDR3 sequence (DNA): TGTGCCAGCAGTCAGGGACTAGCGGGGGGCTCCTACAATGAGCAGTTCTTC. Protein sequence: CASSQGLAGGSYNEQFF.

The chain recombines TRBV7-3 with TRBJ2-1; TRBD1 aligns across 8 bases. This CDR3 has 14 residues. V dropped 5 bases and J dropped 11; count of bases not matched to a gene: 11. Germline V gene sequence: CDR1 SGHTA, CDR2 FQGTGA. The CDR3 loop is CASSPGQALGKQFF. CDR3 sequence (DNA): TGTGCCAGCAGCCCGGGACAGGCCTTGGGAAAGCAGTTCTTC.

This clone has a handful of counts. The J gene is TRBJ1-1, the V gene TRBV2; D remains ambiguous. Germline CDR1 and CDR2: SNHLY and FYNNEI. The CDR3 length is 14 residues. V dropped 2 bases and J dropped 0 bases, with 7 bases sitting between them. The CDR3 region has the DNA TGTGCCAGCAGTGAACCCGCTATGAACACTGAAGCTTTCTTT. Protein product: CASSEPAMNTEAFF.

The rearrangement uses TRBV3-1 (or the pseudogene TRBV3-2) and TRBJ2-1; D is possibly TRBD1 (6 bases). CDR1 is LGHDT, CDR2 YNNKEL, per germline (reference sequence). The V and J ends lost 5 bases and 7 bases respectively, with 18 bases between them. This CDR3 comprises 15 residues. CDR3: CASSRSGQTANEQFF. The CDR3 DNA is TGTGCCAGCAGCAGATCAGGACAGACGGCGAATGAGCAGTTCTTC.

The rearrangement uses TRBV7-9 and TRBJ2-2; tentative D call: TRBD2 (7 bases). Between the trimmed V and J ends, which lost 5 bases and 4 bases, there was a span of 14 bases. The CDR3 loop spans 15 amino acids. Germline-derived CDR1 and CDR2 are SEHNR and FQNEAQ (reference sequence). Here the CDR3 reads CASSVSGTRTGELFF. For the CDR3, the DNA is TGTGCCAGCAGCGTAAGCGGGACACGCACCGGGGAGCTGTTTTTT.

This clone was seen a few times. This chain uses TRBV7-9 with TRBJ2-7, with D perhaps matching TRBD2 (5 bases). The CDR3 sequence is 14 residues long. The V end was cut by 1 base, the J end by 1 base, with 8 bases between. Germline V CDR1 and CDR2: SEHNR, FQNEAQ (reference sequence). The CDR3 is CASSLEAVSYEQYF. The CDR3 nucleotides are TGTGCCAGCAGCTTAGAAGCGGTTTCCTACGAGCAGTACTTC. Together with reference TRBV7-9 and TRBJ2-7, the CDR3 gives the full variable domain: DTGVSQNPRHKITKRGQNVTFRCDPISEHNRLYWYRQTLGQGPEFLTYFQNEAQLEKSRLLSDRFSAERPKGSFSTLEIQRTEQGDSAMYLCASSLEAVSYEQYFGPGTRLTVT.

This clone occurred a few times. The V call is TRBV7-9, the J call TRBJ2-1, with 8 bases that match TRBD2. The CDR3 length is 14 residues. With V trimmed by 7 bases and J by 0 bases, 2 bases remained unmatched. CDR1 and CDR2 from the germline V gene are SEHNR and FQNEAQ (reference sequence). CDR3 loop: CASTRGGSYNEQFF. DNA for the CDR3: TGTGCCAGCACTCGGGGGGGCTCCTACAATGAGCAGTTCTTC.

The chain uses TRBV3-1 (or the pseudogene TRBV3-2) and TRBJ1-3; no firm D call. From germline, CDR1 is LGHDT and CDR2 YNNKEL (reference sequence). This CDR3 comprises 12 residues. V lost 3 bases and J 8 bases, leaving 8 bases between the germline ends. CDR3 region: CASSQGRDTIYF. In DNA, the CDR3 is TGTGCCAGCAGCCAGGGTCGGGACACCATATATTTT.

The gene calls are TRBV5-4 and TRBJ1-2, with a weak D call TRBD1 (5 bases). The germline gives CDR1 SGHNT, CDR2 YYREEE (reference sequence). CDR3 length: 15 amino acids. V was clipped by 3 bases and J by 0 bases, with 12 bases between them. The CDR3 loop reads CASSWPTDSNYGYTF. The CDR3 DNA sequence: TGTGCCAGCAGCTGGCCGACAGACTCTAACTATGGCTACACCTTC.

The chain joins TRBV5-4 to TRBJ2-5, with 11 nucleotides matching TRBD2. Looked up from germline, CDR1 is SGHNT and CDR2 is YYREEE (reference sequence). The CDR3 covers 16 residues. Trimming cost V 4 bases and J 2 bases; bases outside gene matches: 7. For the CDR3, the DNA is TGTGCCAGCAGCCCAAACCGACTAGCGGGGCAAGAGACCCAGTACTTC. Translating gives CASSPNRLAGQETQYF.

This clone was seen only a few times. This sequence joins TRBV6-5 and TRBJ1-1, with D tentatively TRBD1 (5 bases). V was trimmed by 7 bases and J by 3 bases, leaving 18 bases between them. CDR3 length equals 15 residues. CDR1 is MNHEY, CDR2 SVGAGI, per germline. This CDR3 reads CASTTSTGPDTEAFF. The DNA of the CDR3 is TGTGCCAGCACGACTTCAACAGGTCCCGACACTGAAGCTTTCTTT.

The rearrangement uses TRBV24-1 and TRBJ2-7, with TRBD2 as a possible D gene (6 bases). This CDR3 spans 14 amino acids. Germline values: CDR1 KGHDR, CDR2 SFDVKD. V gave up 6 bases and J gave up 1 base, with 12 bases separating them. The DNA for the CDR3 is TGTGCCACCAGTTCCCCCCGGGAGTCCTACGAGCAGTACTTC. Its translation is CATSSPRESYEQYF.